One TCR beta chain is described in this entry. Its antigen remains unidentified. The CDR3 totals 15 residues. V dropped 8 bases and J dropped 4 bases, with 17 bases sitting between them. Germline values: CDR1 SNHLY, CDR2 FYNNEI. The sample comes from a study of T cells in Graves' hyperthyroidism and ophthalmopathy. For the study at large: Blood was drawn when the patient was first diagnosed and still untreated. Notes on the study in general: Most clonotypes expanded in thyroid above 0.001 were likewise present in blood. Before onset, ophthalmopathy was predicted by the model a median around 6.2 months earlier.

There were TCR beta CDR3 regions amplified from RNA transcripts. HTBI primers were used for first-round RT-PCR of the TCR CDR3. A single record per CDR3 protein comes from TCRdb applying MiXCR to the multiplex PCR reads. The table shows around 340,000 distinct CDR3 sequences, with approximately 15% occurring only once. Disease duration under 2 months; hyperthyroidism patients were aged 18 to 65. The sequence was obtained from a woman aged 25 to 39 with Graves' hyperthyroidism. The sequenced sample consisted of blood. The chain couples TRBV2 to TRBJ2-2; D is uncertain. The CDR3 DNA follows: TGTGCCAGCCGCGGCGCCCGAGGCACCACCGGGGAGCTGTTTTTT. Its protein product is CASRGARGTTGELFF.